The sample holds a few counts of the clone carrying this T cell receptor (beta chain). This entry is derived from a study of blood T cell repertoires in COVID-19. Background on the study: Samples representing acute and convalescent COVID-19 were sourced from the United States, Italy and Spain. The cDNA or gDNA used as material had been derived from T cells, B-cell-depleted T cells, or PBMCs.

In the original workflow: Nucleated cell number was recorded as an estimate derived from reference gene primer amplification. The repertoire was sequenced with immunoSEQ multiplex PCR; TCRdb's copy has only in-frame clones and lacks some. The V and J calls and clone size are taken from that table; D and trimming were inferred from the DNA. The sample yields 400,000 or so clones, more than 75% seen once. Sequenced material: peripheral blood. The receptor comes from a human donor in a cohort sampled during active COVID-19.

CDR3 sequence reads: CASSVEYRRTGELFF. CDR3 nucleotide sequence: TGTGCCAGCAGCGTAGAATATAGGAGGACCGGGGAGCTGTTTTTT. This sequence joins TRBV9 and TRBJ2-2, with a weak D call TRBD2 (5 bases). V lost 0 bases, J lost 5 bases, and 11 bases lay in between. Per the germline V gene, CDR1 is SGDLS and CDR2 is YYNGEE. The CDR3 consists of 15 residues.